The 17 T cell receptor beta chains presented below share a single source sample, sequenced in a study (dated by TCRdb to the mid-2010s). The receptor library was made with RT-PCR. The run used an Illumina MiSeq. TCRdb reworked the public reads: Q25 trimming with fastp, MiXCR clone assembly, productive beta chains retained. Under each unique CDR3 protein, matching rows form one entry showing the most common genes and DNA. The table for this sample lists hundreds of thousands of distinct CDR3 sequences; approximately 15% of them were counted only once. Roughly 4% of the sample goes to the ten largest clones. The sample taken for sequencing was memory CD4+ T cells from blood. These receptor sequences come from a female donor in good health, serving as a healthy control.

V usage is TRBV9 and J usage is TRBJ2-1; 8 bases fit TRBD2. The CDR3 loop spans 18 amino acids. The V segment lost 0 bases and the J segment 7 bases; nucleotides outside the gene matches: 15. Germline CDR1 reads SGDLS; CDR2 reads YYNGEE. The CDR3 here is CASSVDLVGAGARNEQFF. DNA for the CDR3: TGTGCCAGCAGCGTAGATTTGGTGGGAGCGGGAGCACGGAATGAGCAGTTCTTC.

This clonotype was recorded many times. The junction departs from germline at one end; a sequencing error may be responsible. The chain combines TRBV7-7 with TRBJ2-7; D unresolved. Germline lookup yields CDR1 SSHAT and CDR2 FNYEAQ (reference sequence). The CDR3 runs to 14 residues. The CDR3 loop is CASSPTRNSYEQYF. As DNA, the CDR3 is TGTGCTAGCAGCCCGACTCGTAACTCCTACGAGCAGTACTTC.

This clonotype was counted a few times. This chain uses TRBV5-1 with TRBJ2-3; D uncertain. Germline V gives CDR1 SGHRS, CDR2 YFSETQ. CDR3 length: 14 residues. V lost 2 bases to trimming and J lost 12 bases, with 19 bases between them. Here the CDR3 reads CASSFEAATLSQYF. The DNA of the CDR3 is TGCGCCAGCAGCTTTGAGGCGGCTACTTTATCACAGTATTTT. Full variable domain (remainder filled in from reference TRBV5-1 and TRBJ2-3): KAGVTQTPRYLIKTRGQQVTLSCSPISGHRSVSWYQQTPGQGLQFLFEYFSETQRNKGNFPGRFSGRQFSNSRSEMNVSTLELGDSALYLCASSFEAATLSQYFGPGTRLTVL.

This clonotype was picked up many times. This rearrangement joins TRBV18 to TRBJ1-1; D not resolved. CDR3 length: 13 residues. Germline-derived CDR1 and CDR2 are KGHSH and LQKENI. V dropped 5 bases and J dropped 0 bases, with 7 bases sitting between them. DNA for the CDR3: TGTGCCAGCTCAGATGGCCTGAACACTGAAGCTTTCTTT. Translating gives CASSDGLNTEAFF.

This clonotype has just a few counts. This chain links TRBV7-2 with TRBJ1-1; 9 bases match TRBD1. Looked up from germline, CDR1 is SGHTA and CDR2 is FQGNSA. The CDR3 sequence is 13 residues long. V lost 5 bases to trimming and J lost 6 bases; unmatched junction nucleotides: 4. The CDR3 bases are TGTGCCAGCAGCCGGGACAGGGTCCCTGAAGCTTTCTTT. Its translation is CASSRDRVPEAFF.

Ten or more counts support this clonotype. This chain connects TRBV29-1 to TRBJ1-3; D call uncertain. CDR3 size: 13 residues. Trimming left V 4 bases short and J 3 bases short, with 10 bases between. Germline-derived CDR1 and CDR2 are SQVTM and ANQGSEA. CDR3 residues: CSVGSVFGNTIYF. The CDR3 DNA reads TGCAGCGTTGGATCTGTTTTTGGAAACACCATATATTTT. The full variable domain, with the rest looked up from reference TRBV29-1 and TRBJ1-3, is SAVISQKPSRDICQRGTSLTIQCQVDSQVTMMFWYRQQPGQSLTLIATANQGSEATYESGFVIDKFPISRPNLTFSTLTVSNMSPEDSSIYLCSVGSVFGNTIYFGEGSWLTVV.

The chain is built from TRBV11-2 and TRBJ1-1, with a weak D call TRBD1 (6 bases). Trimming shortened V by 2 bases and J by 1 base, and 11 bases separated the two germline ends. The CDR3 runs 15 residues. The V gene's germline CDR1 is SGHAT and CDR2 FQNNGV. In DNA, the CDR3 is TGTGCCAGCAGCTTACGATCGGGGGCGAACACTGAAGCTTTCTTT. Its protein product is CASSLRSGANTEAFF.

The V and J genes are TRBV27 and TRBJ2-7, with 9 bases matching TRBD1. CDR3 length: 15 residues. Germline CDR1 reads MNHEY; CDR2 reads SMNVEV (reference sequence). The J segment lost 7 bases and the V segment lost 6 bases, leaving 13 bases of the junction unmatched. CDR3 in DNA: TGTGCCAGCAGCCGAGGACCACAGGGGGCTGGAGAGCAGTACTTC. Its translation is CASSRGPQGAGEQYF.

The chain carries TRBV5-5 and TRBJ1-1; 9 bases are shared with TRBD1. The CDR3 covers 15 residues. J lost 4 bases, V lost 3 bases, and 7 bases had no gene match. Germline assignment: CDR1 SGHKS and CDR2 YYEKEE (reference sequence). The DNA of the CDR3 is TGTGCCAGCAGCTGGTCGACAGGGGGGCTCACTGAAGCTTTCTTT. Translated, it gives CASSWSTGGLTEAFF.

The table lists this clonotype with many counts. The rearrangement uses TRBV12-3 or TRBV12-4 and TRBJ2-2, with 7 bases identical to TRBD2. CDR3 length equals 14 residues. Losses at the gene ends were 6 bases for V and 4 bases for J; bases not matched to a gene: 5. This CDR3 is CASSRGLFTGELFF. CDR3 bases: TGTGCCAGCAGCCGGGGACTATTCACCGGGGAGCTGTTTTTT.

This chain uses TRBV7-9 with TRBJ1-6; no firm D call. In germline, CDR1 is SEHNR, CDR2 FQNEAQ (reference sequence). V lost 4 bases to trimming and J lost 7 bases, with 11 bases between them. This CDR3 has 14 residues. The CDR3 DNA reads as TGTGCCAGCAGCTCCTCGTTTTCCAATTCACCCCTCCACTTT. This encodes CASSSSFSNSPLHF.

V and J are TRBV7-9 and TRBJ2-7, with D perhaps matching TRBD1 (5 bases). V gave up 6 bases and J gave up 0 bases, with 15 bases separating them. The CDR3 runs 15 residues. Germline assignment: CDR1 SEHNR and CDR2 FQNEAQ (reference sequence). CDR3 DNA sequence: TGTGCCAGCAGTTTATCAGGGCACTACTCCTACGAGCAGTACTTC. This translates into CASSLSGHYSYEQYF.

A note on this clonotype: This may arise from a read error, as a much more abundant clone is one base away. The chain recombines TRBV5-6 with TRBJ1-4; D uncertain. The CDR3 has 14 residues. The germline CDR1 and CDR2 sequences are SGHDT and YYEEEE. The CDR3 loop reads CASSLLATNKKLFF. The CDR3 DNA is TGTGCCAGCAGCCTACTGGCGACTAATAAAAAACTGTTTTTT.

The chain is built from TRBV27 and TRBJ2-3; the D gene could be TRBD1 or TRBD2 (6 bases each). This CDR3 is built from 16 residues. Per germline, CDR1 MNHEY and CDR2 SMNVEV (reference sequence). Trimming removed 8 bases at V and 4 bases at J, with 22 bases between. CDR3 region: CASRHPRGGGADTQYF. The CDR3, as DNA: TGTGCCAGCCGTCACCCCAGAGGGGGAGGTGCAGATACGCAGTATTTT.

The chain is built from TRBV7-8 and TRBJ2-2; D is ambiguous. CDR3 size: 15 residues. The germline gives CDR1 SGHVS, CDR2 FQNEAQ. The V end was cut by 5 bases, the J end by 5 bases, with 15 bases between. DNA for the CDR3: TGTGCCAGCAGCCAAGGCAGCTGGCGGACCGGGGAGCTGTTTTTT. It encodes CASSQGSWRTGELFF. The entire variable domain, with the rest obtained from reference TRBV7-8 and TRBJ2-2, is as follows: GAGVSQSPRYKVAKRGQDVALRCDPISGHVSLFWYQQALGQGPEFLTYFQNEAQLDKSGLPSDRFFAERPEGSVSTLKIQRTQQEDSAVYLCASSQGSWRTGELFFGEGSRLTVL.

The chain is built from TRBV6-2 or TRBV6-3 and TRBJ1-6, with D unresolved. The CDR3 covers 15 residues. Trimming removed 8 bases from V and 0 bases from J, with 11 bases in between. Germline assignment: CDR1 MNHEY and CDR2 SVGEGT. For the CDR3, the DNA is TGTGCCAGCGGCCAGACTAGCTCCTATAATTCACCCCTCCACTTT. The encoded protein is CASGQTSSYNSPLHF.

This chain connects TRBV6-6 to TRBJ2-1, with 9 bases fitting TRBD2. V gave up 5 bases and J gave up 4 bases; unmatched junction bases: 6. Germline V gene sequence: CDR1 MNHNY, CDR2 SVGAGI (reference sequence). This CDR3 spans 15 amino acids. The CDR3 bases are TGTGCCAGCAGTCTTAGCGGGAGTGAGTACAATGAGCAGTTCTTC. Translating it yields CASSLSGSEYNEQFF.